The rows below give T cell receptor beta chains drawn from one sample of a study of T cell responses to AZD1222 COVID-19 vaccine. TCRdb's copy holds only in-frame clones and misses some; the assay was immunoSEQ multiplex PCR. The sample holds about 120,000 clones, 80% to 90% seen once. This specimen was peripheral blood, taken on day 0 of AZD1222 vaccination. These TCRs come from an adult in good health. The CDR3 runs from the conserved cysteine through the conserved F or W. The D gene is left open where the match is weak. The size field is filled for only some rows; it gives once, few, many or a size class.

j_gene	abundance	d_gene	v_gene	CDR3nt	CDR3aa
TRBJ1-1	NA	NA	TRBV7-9	TGTGCCAGCAGCTCCGGGGGCTCGCAAGGGCTAAAGAACACTGAAGCTTTCTTT	CASSSGGSQGLKNTEAFF
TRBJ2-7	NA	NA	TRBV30	TGTGCCTGGAGCTTGGGGGGTGTACCCGAGCAGTACTTC	CAWSLGGVPEQYF
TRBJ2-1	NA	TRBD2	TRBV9	TGTGCCAGCAGCGTATCTGCGGGAGTCCACAATGAGCAGTTCTTC	CASSVSAGVHNEQFF
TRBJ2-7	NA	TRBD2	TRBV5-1	TGCGCCAGCAGCTCCCAGTCTAGCGGGAGCTCCTACGAGCAGTACTTC	CASSSQSSGSSYEQYF
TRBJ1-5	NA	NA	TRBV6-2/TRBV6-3	TGTGCCAGCAGTTACCGGTCGGGATATAGCAATCAGCCCCAGCATTTT	CASSYRSGYSNQPQHF
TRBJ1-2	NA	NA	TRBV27	TGTGCCACCGCCCGACGGCGTAACTATGGCTACACCTTC	CATARRRNYGYTF
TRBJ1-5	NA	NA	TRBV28	TGTGCCAGCAGTCCCGTCACGGGTCGAACGGAACAGCCCCAGCATTTT	CASSPVTGRTEQPQHF
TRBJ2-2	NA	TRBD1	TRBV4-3	TGCGCCAGCAGCCAAGCCTTTACAGGGGCGAACACCGGGGAGCTGTTTTTT	CASSQAFTGANTGELFF
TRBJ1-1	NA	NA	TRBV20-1	TGCAGTGCTCCCACGGACACTGAAGCTTTCTTT	CSAPTDTEAFF
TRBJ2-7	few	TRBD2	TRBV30	TGTGCCTGGGGACGAATTGGGACTAGCGGGAGGGTATACTACGAGCAGTACTTC	CAWGRIGTSGRVYYEQYF
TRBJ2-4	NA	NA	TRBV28	TGTGCCAGTGCCGAAACAAACGGGGGCGCCAAAAACATTCAGTACTTC	CASAETNGGAKNIQYF
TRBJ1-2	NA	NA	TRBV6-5	TGTGCCAGCAGCCCCGGGACACTTCGCCGGGGGGGCTACACCTTC	CASSPGTLRRGGYTF
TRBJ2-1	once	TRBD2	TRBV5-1	TGCGCCAGCAGCTTGATGGCTAGCGGGAGTGGAAATGAGCAGTTCTTC	CASSLMASGSGNEQFF
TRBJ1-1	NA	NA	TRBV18	TGTGCCAGCTCACCAAACGGGAACACTGAAGCTTTCTTT	CASSPNGNTEAFF
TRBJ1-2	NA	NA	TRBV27	TGTGCCAGCAGTACCGGGACGGCCGATAACTATGGCTACACCTTC	CASSTGTADNYGYTF
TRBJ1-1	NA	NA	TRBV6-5	TGTGCCAGCAGTTACTCGGGGGGGAACACTGAAGCTTTCTTT	CASSYSGGNTEAFF
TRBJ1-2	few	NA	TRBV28	TGTGCCAGCAGTTTTGCAGGGAACCTGATATCTAACTATGGCTACACCTTC	CASSFAGNLISNYGYTF
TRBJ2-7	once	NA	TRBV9	TGTGCCAGCAGCGTAGATTTCAGCTCCTACGAGCAGTACTTC	CASSVDFSSYEQYF
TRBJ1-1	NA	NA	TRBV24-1	TGTGCCACCAGTGATGGTTTGTCTGAAGCTTTCTTT	CATSDGLSEAFF
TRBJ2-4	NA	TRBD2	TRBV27	TGTGCCAGCAGTTTAGGGCTAGCGGGAGGTGGGGTGCTCCACATTCAGTACTTC	CASSLGLAGGGVLHIQYF
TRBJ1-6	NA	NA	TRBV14	TGTGCCAGCAGCCCCTGGACAAGTCATTCACCCCTCCACTTT	CASSPWTSHSPLHF
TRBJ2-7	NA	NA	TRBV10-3	TGTGCCATCAGTGAGTCGCGCGGGGCGGCCTACGAGCAGTACTTC	CAISESRGAAYEQYF
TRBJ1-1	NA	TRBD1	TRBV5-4	TGTGCCAGCAGCTGGGGGACAGGGGTGACTGAAGCTTTCTTT	CASSWGTGVTEAFF
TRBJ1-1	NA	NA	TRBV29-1	TGCAGCGTCGATAGACGGCGAGGCACTGAAGCTTTCTTT	CSVDRRRGTEAFF
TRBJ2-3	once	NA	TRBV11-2	TGTGCCAGCAGCCCACGGGGCTCCCACGGCACAGATACGCAGTATTTT	CASSPRGSHGTDTQYF
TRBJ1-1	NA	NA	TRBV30	TGTGCCTGGAGTGTACTCCTGAACACTGAAGCTTTCTTT	CAWSVLLNTEAFF
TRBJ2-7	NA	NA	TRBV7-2	TGTGCCAGCAGCGCCCGGGACGGCACCTACGAGCAGTACTTC	CASSARDGTYEQYF
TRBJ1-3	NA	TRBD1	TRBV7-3	TGTGCCAGCAGCTCCCCCTATTCCGGGACAGCATACTCTGGAAACACCATATATTTT	CASSSPYSGTAYSGNTIYF
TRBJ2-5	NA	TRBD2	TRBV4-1	TGCGCCAGCAGCCTTAGACTAGCGGGTCGGGTGGGGGAGACCCAGTACTTC	CASSLRLAGRVGETQYF
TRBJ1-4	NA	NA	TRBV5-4	TGTGCCAGCAGCTTGGGACAGGAGGGCGGATGGAGTGAAAAACTGTTTTTT	CASSLGQEGGWSEKLFF
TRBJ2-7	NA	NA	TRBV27	TGTGCCAGCAGAATACCCTACGAGCAGTACTTC	CASRIPYEQYF
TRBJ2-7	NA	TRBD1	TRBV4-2	TGTGCCAGCAGCCAGAATCGGGGTTCAGGGGGACACGAGCAGTACTTC	CASSQNRGSGGHEQYF
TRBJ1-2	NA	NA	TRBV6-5	TGTGCCAGCAGTCTCCCCGGGCGGGGTTATGGCTACACCTTC	CASSLPGRGYGYTF
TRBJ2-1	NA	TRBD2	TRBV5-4	TGTGCCAGCAGCTCATACTTAAGGCTAGCGGGGGGGCTGGGCGGCAATGAGCAGTTCTTC	CASSSYLRLAGGLGGNEQFF
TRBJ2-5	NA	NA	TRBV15	TGTGCCACCAGCAGAGGAGGACAGAAAGAGACCCAGTACTTC	CATSRGGQKETQYF
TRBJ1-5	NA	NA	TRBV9	TGTGCCAGCAGCGCCGGGAATCGGGAGCCCCAGCATTTT	CASSAGNREPQHF
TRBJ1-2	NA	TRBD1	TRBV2	TGTGCCAGCCGTGGACAGGGAGACTATGGCTACACCTTC	CASRGQGDYGYTF
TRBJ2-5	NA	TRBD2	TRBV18	TGTGCCAGCTCACCCCCAGCGAGCGGGAAGACTGAGACCCAGTACTTC	CASSPPASGKTETQYF
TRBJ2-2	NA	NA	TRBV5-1	TGCGCCAGCAGCTTAAGGACTACCTACACCGGGGAGCTGTTTTTT	CASSLRTTYTGELFF
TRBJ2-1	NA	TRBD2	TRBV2	TGTGCCAGCAGTGAAGGACTAGCGGGTTACAATGAGCAGTTCTTC	CASSEGLAGYNEQFF
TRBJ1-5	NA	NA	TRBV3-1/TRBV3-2	TGTGCCAGCAGCCAAGACCCCGGCAATCAGCCCCAGCATTTT	CASSQDPGNQPQHF
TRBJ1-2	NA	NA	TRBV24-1	TGTGCCACCAGTGATTTCAGGGTAGACTATGGCTACACCTTC	CATSDFRVDYGYTF
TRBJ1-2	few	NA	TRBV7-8	TGTGCCAGCAGCTTGGAAGGTCTGGGGTATGGCTACACCTTC	CASSLEGLGYGYTF
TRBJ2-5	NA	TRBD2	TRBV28	TGTGCCAGCAGTTCCCTATCCGGGACTAGCGGGAGTTACCAAGAGACCCAGTACTTC	CASSSLSGTSGSYQETQYF
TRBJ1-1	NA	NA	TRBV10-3	TGTGCCTCGTCATCGGCGGGAAACACTGAAGCTTTCTTT	CASSSAGNTEAFF
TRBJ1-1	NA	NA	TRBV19	TGTGCCAGTAGTTGGTCGCCTGGGGACACTGAAGCTTTCTTT	CASSWSPGDTEAFF
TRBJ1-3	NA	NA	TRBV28	TGTGCCAGCAGTCCATTAAGCTCTGGAAACACCATATATTTT	CASSPLSSGNTIYF
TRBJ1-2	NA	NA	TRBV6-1	TGTGCCAGCAGTGAAGCGCCAGGTTCTGGCTACACCTTC	CASSEAPGSGYTF
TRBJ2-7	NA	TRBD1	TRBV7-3	TGTGCCAGCAGCTCTCAGACAGGGAGCGAGCAGTACTTC	CASSSQTGSEQYF
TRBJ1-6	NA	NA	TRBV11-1	TGTGCCAGCAGCTTAGAAGGGCATGAGGATTCACCCCTCCACTTT	CASSLEGHEDSPLHF